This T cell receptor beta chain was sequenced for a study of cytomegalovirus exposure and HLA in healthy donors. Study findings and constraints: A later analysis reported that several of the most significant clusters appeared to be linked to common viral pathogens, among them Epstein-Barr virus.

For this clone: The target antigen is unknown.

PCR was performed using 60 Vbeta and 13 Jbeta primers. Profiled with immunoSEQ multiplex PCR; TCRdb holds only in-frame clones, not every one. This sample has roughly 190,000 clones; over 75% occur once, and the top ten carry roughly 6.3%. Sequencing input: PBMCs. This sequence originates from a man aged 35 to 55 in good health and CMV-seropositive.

CDR3 nucleotides: TGTGCCAGCAGCTTAGCGGGGGGCCCCTACGAGCAGTACTTC. Protein sequence: CASSLAGGPYEQYF. The rearrangement links TRBV9 to TRBJ2-7; 10 bases match TRBD2. Germline V gene data show CDR1 as SGDLS and CDR2 as YYNGEE. Losses at the gene ends were 4 bases for V and 2 bases for J; bases not matched to a gene: 3. The CDR3 has 14 residues.